These T cell receptor beta chains were read from a single sample in a study of T cell responses to AZD1222 COVID-19 vaccine. This table comes from immunoSEQ multiplex PCR, and its TCRdb copy is limited to in-frame clones, with some not included. The repertoire consists of about 85,000 clones, with 80% to 90% occurring once and the leading ten covering about 8%. This specimen consisted of peripheral blood, obtained on day 0 of AZD1222 vaccination. These receptors originate from an adult in good health. CDR3s include the opening cysteine and the closing phenylalanine or tryptophan. D genes are given only for firm matches. Only some rows state a clone size, as once, few, many or a class for expanded clones.

abundance: -; v_gene: TRBV28; d_gene: -; j_gene: TRBJ2-2; CDR3nt: TGTGCCAGCAGTTTAGGTTCATCCGGGGAGCTGTTTTTT; CDR3aa: CASSLGSSGELFF
abundance: -; v_gene: TRBV2; d_gene: -; j_gene: TRBJ2-1; CDR3nt: TGTGCCAGAACCTGGAGTCGAAACTACAATGAGCAGTTCTTC; CDR3aa: CARTWSRNYNEQFF
abundance: -; v_gene: TRBV28; d_gene: TRBD1; j_gene: TRBJ1-3; CDR3nt: TGTGCCAGCAGTTTAATGGACAGGGGTGCTGGAAACACCATATATTTT; CDR3aa: CASSLMDRGAGNTIYF
abundance: -; v_gene: TRBV9; d_gene: -; j_gene: TRBJ2-5; CDR3nt: TGTGCCAGCAGCGTAGCTCTGCATGTAGAGACCCAGTACTTC; CDR3aa: CASSVALHVETQYF
abundance: -; v_gene: TRBV3-1/TRBV3-2; d_gene: TRBD2; j_gene: TRBJ2-3; CDR3nt: TGTGCCAGCAGCCAAGGTGGCGGACTAGCGGGAGGGTCCACAGATACGCAGTATTTT; CDR3aa: CASSQGGGLAGGSTDTQYF
abundance: -; v_gene: TRBV15; d_gene: -; j_gene: TRBJ2-5; CDR3nt: TGTGCCACCAGCAGAGATAAGGGGTTGGGAGAGACCCAGTACTTC; CDR3aa: CATSRDKGLGETQYF
abundance: -; v_gene: TRBV7-9; d_gene: TRBD2; j_gene: TRBJ2-1; CDR3nt: TGTGCCAGCAGCCCGCCACCCAGACTAGCGGGGATTAACTACAATGAGCAGTTCTTC; CDR3aa: CASSPPPRLAGINYNEQFF
abundance: -; v_gene: TRBV6-6; d_gene: -; j_gene: TRBJ2-7; CDR3nt: TGTGCCAGCAGCAACAGCCGACGGACGGTCTCCTACGAGCAGTACTTC; CDR3aa: CASSNSRRTVSYEQYF
abundance: -; v_gene: TRBV25-1; d_gene: -; j_gene: TRBJ2-1; CDR3nt: TGTGCCAGCAGTGTCCAGGGGTCCAATGAGCAGTTCTTC; CDR3aa: CASSVQGSNEQFF
abundance: -; v_gene: TRBV28; d_gene: -; j_gene: TRBJ2-7; CDR3nt: TGTGCCAGCAGTAACAGGTTAACCTACGAGCAGTACTTC; CDR3aa: CASSNRLTYEQYF
abundance: -; v_gene: TRBV19; d_gene: TRBD1; j_gene: TRBJ1-1; CDR3nt: TGTGCCAGTACCCCAAGGAAGGGGGCTGGTAACACTGAAGCTTTCTTT; CDR3aa: CASTPRKGAGNTEAFF
abundance: -; v_gene: TRBV18; d_gene: TRBD1; j_gene: TRBJ1-5; CDR3nt: TGTGCCAGCTCACCGGGACAGCCAAATCAGCCCCAGCATTTT; CDR3aa: CASSPGQPNQPQHF
abundance: few; v_gene: TRBV18; d_gene: TRBD1; j_gene: TRBJ1-5; CDR3nt: TGTGCCAGCTCATCACTAGGGACAGGGGGCGATCAGCCCCAGCATTTT; CDR3aa: CASSSLGTGGDQPQHF
abundance: -; v_gene: TRBV27; d_gene: -; j_gene: TRBJ2-5; CDR3nt: TGTGCCAGCAGTTTTACAGTCCAAGAGACCCAGTACTTC; CDR3aa: CASSFTVQETQYF
abundance: -; v_gene: TRBV9; d_gene: -; j_gene: TRBJ2-7; CDR3nt: TGTGCCAGCAGCCCCCCCCTCGTAGGAGGGGGCGCCGACGAGCAGTACTTC; CDR3aa: CASSPPLVGGGADEQYF
abundance: -; v_gene: TRBV5-1; d_gene: TRBD1; j_gene: TRBJ2-7; CDR3nt: TGCGCCAGCAGCAAGGGACAGGGGGCTTCCTACGAGCAGTACTTC; CDR3aa: CASSKGQGASYEQYF
abundance: -; v_gene: TRBV2; d_gene: TRBD2; j_gene: TRBJ2-1; CDR3nt: TGTGCCAGCAGTAAACTAGCGGGAGATATCAATGAGCAGTTCTTC; CDR3aa: CASSKLAGDINEQFF
abundance: -; v_gene: TRBV19; d_gene: TRBD2; j_gene: TRBJ2-7; CDR3nt: TGTGCCAGCGGGACTAGCGGAAACGGCGAGCAGTACTTC; CDR3aa: CASGTSGNGEQYF
abundance: -; v_gene: TRBV10-3; d_gene: TRBD1; j_gene: TRBJ2-7; CDR3nt: TGTGCCATCAGTGGGGGACAGACCTACGAGCAGTACTTC; CDR3aa: CAISGGQTYEQYF
abundance: -; v_gene: TRBV2; d_gene: -; j_gene: TRBJ1-5; CDR3nt: TGTGCCAGCAGCCGAAGTGGGGGGGCCCGTCAGCCCCAGCATTTT; CDR3aa: CASSRSGGARQPQHF
abundance: -; v_gene: TRBV12-2; d_gene: -; j_gene: TRBJ1-5; CDR3nt: TGTGCAAGTCGCTTAACTGGACAGGGAGAGGATCAGCCCCAGCATTTT; CDR3aa: CASRLTGQGEDQPQHF
abundance: -; v_gene: TRBV7-9; d_gene: -; j_gene: TRBJ1-2; CDR3nt: TGTGCCAGCAGCTTAGCGCGGGCCGGCAACTATGGCTACACCTTC; CDR3aa: CASSLARAGNYGYTF
abundance: -; v_gene: TRBV5-1; d_gene: TRBD1; j_gene: TRBJ1-4; CDR3nt: TGCGCCAGCAGGCCAGGACAGGGAACCTTTGCAACTAATGAAAAACTGTTTTTT; CDR3aa: CASRPGQGTFATNEKLFF
abundance: -; v_gene: TRBV5-6; d_gene: -; j_gene: TRBJ2-6; CDR3nt: TGTGCCAGCAGCCCGACCCGGGGAGGGGCCAACGTCCTGACTTTC; CDR3aa: CASSPTRGGANVLTF
abundance: -; v_gene: TRBV3-1/TRBV3-2; d_gene: -; j_gene: TRBJ2-7; CDR3nt: TGTGCCAGCAGCCAAGGTAAAGGACGAAAAACCTACGAGCAGTACTTC; CDR3aa: CASSQGKGRKTYEQYF
abundance: -; v_gene: TRBV5-4; d_gene: -; j_gene: TRBJ2-7; CDR3nt: TGTGCCAGCAGCTTGCCCGGACCTGGGACCCGGGAGCAGTACTTC; CDR3aa: CASSLPGPGTREQYF
abundance: -; v_gene: TRBV6-5; d_gene: -; j_gene: TRBJ2-7; CDR3nt: TGTGCCAGCAGTCCCAACTGGGAGGACAACGAGCAGTACTTC; CDR3aa: CASSPNWEDNEQYF
abundance: -; v_gene: TRBV11-1; d_gene: -; j_gene: TRBJ2-5; CDR3nt: TGTGCCAGCAGCTTAGAAGTGGGCACTGGAGAGACCCAGTACTTC; CDR3aa: CASSLEVGTGETQYF
abundance: -; v_gene: TRBV7-8; d_gene: TRBD1; j_gene: TRBJ2-5; CDR3nt: TGTGCCAGCAGCTTGGGACAGGGGGCTCCTGAGACCCAGTACTTC; CDR3aa: CASSLGQGAPETQYF
abundance: -; v_gene: TRBV6-2/TRBV6-3; d_gene: TRBD1; j_gene: TRBJ2-5; CDR3nt: TGTGCCAGCAGCTTACTCAGGACAGGGGGCAGGGAGACCCAGTACTTC; CDR3aa: CASSLLRTGGRETQYF
abundance: -; v_gene: TRBV7-8; d_gene: TRBD1; j_gene: TRBJ2-7; CDR3nt: TGTGCCAGCAGCCCAAGGGACAGGGGCTACGAGCAGTACTTC; CDR3aa: CASSPRDRGYEQYF
abundance: -; v_gene: TRBV25-1; d_gene: -; j_gene: TRBJ1-6; CDR3nt: TGTGCCAGCAGTGTGGGGACATCTAGTTCACCCCTCCACTTT; CDR3aa: CASSVGTSSSPLHF
abundance: -; v_gene: TRBV7-9; d_gene: -; j_gene: TRBJ1-2; CDR3nt: TGTGCCAGCAGCTTAGAGGGTAGTAGGGGCTACACCTTC; CDR3aa: CASSLEGSRGYTF
abundance: -; v_gene: TRBV3-1/TRBV3-2; d_gene: TRBD1; j_gene: TRBJ2-2; CDR3nt: TGTGCCAGCAGCCACCGGGACAGGGGCAACACCGGGGAGCTGTTTTTT; CDR3aa: CASSHRDRGNTGELFF
abundance: -; v_gene: TRBV19; d_gene: TRBD1; j_gene: TRBJ1-5; CDR3nt: TGTGCCAGTAGTATCCCAGGGGGATATTACAATCAGCCCCAGCATTTT; CDR3aa: CASSIPGGYYNQPQHF
abundance: -; v_gene: TRBV11-3; d_gene: TRBD2; j_gene: TRBJ2-5; CDR3nt: TGTGCCAGCAGCTATCAGGGACTAGCCGGAGAGACCCAGTACTTC; CDR3aa: CASSYQGLAGETQYF
abundance: -; v_gene: TRBV7-2; d_gene: TRBD2; j_gene: TRBJ2-1; CDR3nt: TGTGCCAGCATGCCCGTGCGGGGGGCTTACAATGAGCAGTTCTTC; CDR3aa: CASMPVRGAYNEQFF
abundance: -; v_gene: TRBV24-1; d_gene: -; j_gene: TRBJ1-5; CDR3nt: TGTGCCACCGGGGGTGGAGTTAGCAATCAGCCCCAGCATTTT; CDR3aa: CATGGGVSNQPQHF
abundance: -; v_gene: TRBV28; d_gene: -; j_gene: TRBJ2-3; CDR3nt: TGTGCCAGCAGACGCAGGCGGTTCACAGATACGCAGTATTTT; CDR3aa: CASRRRRFTDTQYF
abundance: -; v_gene: TRBV28; d_gene: TRBD1; j_gene: TRBJ1-4; CDR3nt: TGTGCCAGCAGTTTCACGGGGACAGCCGAAAAACTGTTTTTT; CDR3aa: CASSFTGTAEKLFF
abundance: -; v_gene: TRBV29-1; d_gene: -; j_gene: TRBJ1-2; CDR3nt: TGCAGCGTTGATCGGCCAGAGGATGGCTACACCTTC; CDR3aa: CSVDRPEDGYTF
abundance: -; v_gene: TRBV28; d_gene: TRBD2; j_gene: TRBJ2-3; CDR3nt: TGTGCCAGCAGCCCCGGACTAGCGACTAGCACAGATACGCAGTATTTT; CDR3aa: CASSPGLATSTDTQYF
abundance: -; v_gene: TRBV7-9; d_gene: -; j_gene: TRBJ1-2; CDR3nt: TGTGCCAGCAGCTTTTTAGAATATTACGGGGATGGCTACACCTTC; CDR3aa: CASSFLEYYGDGYTF
abundance: -; v_gene: TRBV11-2; d_gene: -; j_gene: TRBJ1-4; CDR3nt: TGTGCCAGCAGCTCCTACAGGGACCCGGCCGGTCGTGAAAAACTGTTTTTT; CDR3aa: CASSSYRDPAGREKLFF
abundance: -; v_gene: TRBV3-1/TRBV3-2; d_gene: TRBD2; j_gene: TRBJ2-1; CDR3nt: TGTGCCAGCAGCCAAGATCTTGGGCGGGAGGACTACAATGAGCAGTTCTTC; CDR3aa: CASSQDLGREDYNEQFF
abundance: -; v_gene: TRBV7-3; d_gene: -; j_gene: TRBJ1-6; CDR3nt: TGTGCCAGCAGCCTCGGTAGGGAGAATAATTCACCCCTCCACTTT; CDR3aa: CASSLGRENNSPLHF
abundance: -; v_gene: TRBV10-3; d_gene: -; j_gene: TRBJ1-1; CDR3nt: TGTGCCATCAGTGAGTTGCGGACGGCGAACACTGAAGCTTTCTTT; CDR3aa: CAISELRTANTEAFF
abundance: -; v_gene: TRBV28; d_gene: TRBD1; j_gene: TRBJ2-7; CDR3nt: TGTGCCAGCAGTTTCGGGACAGGGTCCTACGAGCAGTACTTC; CDR3aa: CASSFGTGSYEQYF
abundance: -; v_gene: TRBV11-3; d_gene: TRBD1; j_gene: TRBJ1-1; CDR3nt: TGTGCCAGCAGCTCTACAGGGGTCGGACTGTGGACTGAAGCTTTCTTT; CDR3aa: CASSSTGVGLWTEAFF